This TCR beta chain stems from a study of shared clonotypes between healthy human individuals. The protocol was immunoSEQ multiplex PCR, while the TCRdb copy is restricted to in-frame clones and leaves out a portion. The table shows 2 million to 3 million clones, with 85% to 95% occurring only once. This CDR3 contains 12 residues. V was trimmed by 2 bases and J by 8 bases, leaving 9 bases between them. From germline, CDR1 is MNHNS and CDR2 SASEGT. This clonotype originated in a man aged 18-30 years in good health. The rearrangement uses TRBV6-1 and TRBJ1-2; D is ambiguous. The sequenced sample was naive CD4+ T cells sorted from blood. Subset of the sample: CD45RA+ positively selected. The CDR3 DNA sequence: TGTGCCAGCAGTGAAAACGGTTGGGGCTACACCTTC. This gives the protein CASSENGWGYTF.